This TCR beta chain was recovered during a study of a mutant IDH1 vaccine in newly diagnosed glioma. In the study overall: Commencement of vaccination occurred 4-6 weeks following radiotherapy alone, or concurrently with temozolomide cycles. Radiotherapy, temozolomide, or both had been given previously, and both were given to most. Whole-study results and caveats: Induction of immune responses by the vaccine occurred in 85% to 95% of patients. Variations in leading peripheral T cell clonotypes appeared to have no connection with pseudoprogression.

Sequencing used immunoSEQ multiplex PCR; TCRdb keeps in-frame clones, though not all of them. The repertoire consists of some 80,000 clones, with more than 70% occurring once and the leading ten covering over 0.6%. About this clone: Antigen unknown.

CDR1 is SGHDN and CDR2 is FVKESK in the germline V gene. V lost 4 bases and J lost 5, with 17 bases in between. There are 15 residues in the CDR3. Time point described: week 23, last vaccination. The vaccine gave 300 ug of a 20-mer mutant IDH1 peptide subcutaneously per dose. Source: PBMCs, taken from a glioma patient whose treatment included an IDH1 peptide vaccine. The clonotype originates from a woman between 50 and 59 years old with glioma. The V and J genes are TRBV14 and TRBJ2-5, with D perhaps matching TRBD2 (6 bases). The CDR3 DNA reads TGTGCCAGCAGCCGCGTGGGGGAGGTCCCTGAGACCCAGTACTTC. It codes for CASSRVGEVPETQYF.